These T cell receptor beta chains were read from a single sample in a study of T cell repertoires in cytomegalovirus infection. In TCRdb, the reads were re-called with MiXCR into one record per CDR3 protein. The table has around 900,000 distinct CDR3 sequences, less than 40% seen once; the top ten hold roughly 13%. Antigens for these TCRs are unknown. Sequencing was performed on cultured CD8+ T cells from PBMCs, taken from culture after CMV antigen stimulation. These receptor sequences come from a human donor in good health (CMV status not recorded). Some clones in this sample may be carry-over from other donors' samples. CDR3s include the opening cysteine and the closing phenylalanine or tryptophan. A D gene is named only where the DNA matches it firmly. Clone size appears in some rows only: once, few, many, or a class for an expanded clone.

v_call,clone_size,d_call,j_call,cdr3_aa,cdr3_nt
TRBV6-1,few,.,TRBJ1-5,CASSEARSSNQPQHF,TGTGCCAGCAGTGAAGCCCGCAGCAGCAATCAGCCCCAGCATTTT
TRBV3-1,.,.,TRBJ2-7,CASSHENPGFHYEQYF,TGTGCCAGCAGCCACGAAAATCCGGGCTTCCACTACGAGCAGTACTTC
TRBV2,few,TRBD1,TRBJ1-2,CASSGRSGTGIYGYTF,TGTGCCAGCAGCGGAAGATCCGGGACAGGGATCTATGGCTACACCTTC
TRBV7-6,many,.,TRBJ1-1,CASSLAGVLTTEAFF,TGTGCCAGCAGCTTAGCGGGGGTTTTGACAACTGAAGCTTTCTTT
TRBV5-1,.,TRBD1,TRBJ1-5,CASRGEEQGGQPQHF,TGCGCCAGCAGGGGTGAGGAGCAGGGGGGCCAGCCCCAGCATTTT
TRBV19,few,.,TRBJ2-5,CASRWGSQETQYF,TGTGCCAGTAGATGGGGCAGCCAAGAGACCCAGTACTTC
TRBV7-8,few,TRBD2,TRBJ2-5,CASSIPTDRLAVYQETQYF,TGTGCCAGCAGCATACCAACCGACAGACTAGCCGTGTACCAAGAGACCCAGTACTTC
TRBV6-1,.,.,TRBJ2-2,CASSSGLTNTGELFF,TGTGCCAGCAGTTCGGGTCTTACAAACACCGGGGAGCTGTTTTTT
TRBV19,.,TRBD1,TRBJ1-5,CASSTIDRANQPQHF,TGTGCCAGTAGTACGATCGACAGGGCCAATCAGCCCCAGCATTTT
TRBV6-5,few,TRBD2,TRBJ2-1,CASSLREGNNEQFF,TGTGCCAGCAGTTTAAGGGAGGGAAACAATGAGCAGTTCTTC
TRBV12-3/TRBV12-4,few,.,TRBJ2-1,CASSSFPHEQFF,TGTGCCAGCAGTTCTTTCCCCCATGAGCAGTTCTTC
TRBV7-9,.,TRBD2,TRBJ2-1,CVSSPKPRGSSYNEQFF,TGTGTCAGCAGCCCGAAACCGCGGGGGAGCTCCTACAATGAGCAGTTCTTC
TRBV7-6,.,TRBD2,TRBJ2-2,CASSLLGGSTGELFF,TGTGCCAGCAGCCTCCTGGGGGGGAGCACCGGGGAGCTGTTTTTT
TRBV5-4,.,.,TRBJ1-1,CASSLAPSEAFF,TGTGCCAGCAGCTTGGCCCCTTCTGAAGCTTTCTTT
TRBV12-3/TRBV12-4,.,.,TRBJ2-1,CASGDPFPVGSYNEQFF,TGTGCCAGCGGCGATCCATTTCCAGTGGGGTCCTACAATGAGCAGTTCTTC
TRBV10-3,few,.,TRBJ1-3,CAISESGVASSGNTIYF,TGTGCCATCAGTGAGTCGGGGGTAGCCAGCTCTGGAAACACCATATATTTT
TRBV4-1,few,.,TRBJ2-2,CASSQDGRQRVTGELFF,TGCGCCAGCAGCCAAGATGGGAGACAGCGAGTCACCGGGGAGCTGTTTTTT
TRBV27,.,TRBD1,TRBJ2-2,CASSPSRGRSTGELFF,TGTGCCAGCAGTCCGAGCAGGGGGCGAAGCACCGGGGAGCTGTTTTTT
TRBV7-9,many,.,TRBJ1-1,CASSPGLLNTEAFF,TGTGCCAGCAGCCCCGGTCTTCTGAACACTGAAGCTTTCTTT
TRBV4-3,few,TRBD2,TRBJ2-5,CASSHSSGGWQETQYF,TGCGCCAGCAGCCACTCAAGCGGGGGTTGGCAAGAGACCCAGTACTTC